This T cell receptor (beta chain) was identified in a study of T cell changes during pregnancy in multiple sclerosis. Data came from immunoSEQ multiplex PCR; TCRdb stores just in-frame clones and leaves some out. The sample shows around 35,000 clones, approximately 90% of them seen only once. This CDR3 has 16 amino acids. Germline CDR1 reads MNHEY; CDR2 reads SMNVEV (reference sequence). The V segment lost 3 bases and the J segment 8 bases; nucleotides outside the gene matches: 10. The specimen was CD4+ T cells from peripheral blood mononuclear cells, collected after pregnancy. This TCR was sampled from a female donor with multiple sclerosis, enrolled in a pregnancy study. The chain couples TRBV27 to TRBJ1-4; 9 nucleotides align to TRBD1. This chain's CDR3 is CASSLSLQGAGEKLFF. The CDR3 DNA reads TGTGCCAGCAGTTTGTCCCTACAGGGGGCGGGGGAAAAACTGTTTTTT.